Sequencing of this T cell receptor (beta chain) was carried out in a study of CD8 T cells in ankylosing spondylitis. General study points: Disease-linked clones were reportedly significantly enriched in matched ankylosing spondylitis synovial fluid. Characteristic of ankylosing spondylitis blood, it appeared, was a TCR beta motif comprising fewer than 10 highly homologous variants.

This clonotype was observed at least ten times. The antigen is undetermined. The TCR beta libraries were generated through quantitative 5'-RACE incorporating molecular barcodes. Via MiXCR, TCRdb re-called the 5' RACE reads, giving one row per CDR3 protein. The sample lists 300,000 to 350,000 distinct CDR3 sequences, less than 25% occurring once. Per germline, CDR1 LGHNA and CDR2 YSLEER. Trimming removed 6 bases from V and 0 bases from J, with 12 bases in between. The CDR3 is 15 amino acids. Material: blood, either unsorted or a sorted T cell fraction (not recorded which). This TCR was sampled from a female donor with ankylosing spondylitis or in good health (not recorded which). The chain has TRBV4-3 and TRBJ1-3; no clear D. CDR3 loop: CASRTHVSSGNTIYF. Here the CDR3 DNA reads TGCGCCAGCAGGACGCACGTCTCCTCTGGAAACACCATATATTTT.